One sample yielded the 10 T cell receptor beta chains listed below, sequenced in a study of cytomegalovirus exposure and HLA in healthy donors (dated by TCRdb to between 2016 and 2019). The library came from the immunoSEQ multiplex PCR assay. For the multiplex PCR, a mixture combining 60 forward primers for TCR Vbeta segments and 13 reverse primers for TCR Jbeta segments was used. Not all clones reach the TCRdb copy of this immuneACCESS table, which keeps in-frame sequences only. Checked studies attribute under half of the gap to unresolved V genes and leave the rest unexplained. Counted in this sample were around 95,000 clones; around 72% of them appeared once. The ten largest clonotypes hold approximately 2% of the sample. The sequencing sample was made of PBMCs. These receptors came from a male donor in good health and CMV-seronegative.

Only one count was recorded for this clone. The J gene is TRBJ1-1, the V gene TRBV6-7, with TRBD1 identical over 7 bases. TRBV6-7 is an open reading frame whose function is uncertain. V shed 2 bases, J shed 0 bases, and the junction held 9 bases outside the gene matches. CDR3 length: 17 amino acids. CDR3 sequence (DNA): TGTGCCAGCAGTTACAACAAGCTACAGGGGATGAACACTGAAGCTTTCTTT. Translating it yields CASSYNKLQGMNTEAFF.

This clone was detected once. One end of the junction fails to match germline, which may point to a read error. The CDR3 DNA sequence: TGTGCCAGCAGCTCCGACAATGAGCAGTTCTTC. Translation gives CASSSDNEQFF. V and J are TRBV5-8 and TRBJ2-1; no definite D call. Germline CDR1 reads SGHTS; CDR2 reads YDEGEE. The CDR3 loop spans 11 amino acids.

The sample holds a few counts of this clone. The CDR3, as DNA: TGTGCCAGCAGTTACGGGGGGAGCACCGGGGAGCTGTTTTTT. This encodes CASSYGGSTGELFF. V usage is TRBV6-5 and J usage is TRBJ2-2; D might be TRBD2 (6 bases). CDR3 length: 14 residues. V shed 2 bases and J shed 4 bases, with 8 bases lying between them. Germline CDR1 and CDR2: MNHEY and SVGAGI.

This chain joins TRBV7-8 and TRBJ2-7; 10 bases agree with TRBD1. This CDR3 spans 15 amino acids. The germline CDR1 and CDR2 sequences are SGHVS and FQNEAQ. Losses at the gene ends were 5 bases for V and 3 bases for J; bases not matched to a gene: 7. The CDR3 protein is CASSPRTGGFYEQYF. The DNA for the CDR3 is TGTGCCAGCAGCCCCCGGACAGGGGGTTTCTACGAGCAGTACTTC.

This clone was seen just once. The sample has other DNA sequences that encode this CDR3 too. The chain uses TRBV11-3 and TRBJ2-5; 7 bases are shared with TRBD1. CDR1 and CDR2 (germline): SGHNT, YENEEA. After removal of 1 base from V and 4 bases from J, the junction contained 3 bases not matched to a gene. CDR3 length: 14 residues. The CDR3 protein is CASSLGQGRETQYF. CDR3 DNA: TGTGCCAGCAGCTTAGGACAGGGCCGAGAGACCCAGTACTTC.

Written as DNA, the CDR3 is TGTGCCAGCAGTTATACCGAGGGATTCTCTACGCAGTATTTT. As protein: CASSYTEGFSTQYF. The chain joins TRBV27 to TRBJ2-3, with a possible D match to TRBD2 (5 bases). V was pared by 4 bases and J by 8 bases, with 16 bases between. Germline assignment: CDR1 MNHEY and CDR2 SMNVEV (reference sequence). The CDR3 covers 14 residues.

The chain links TRBV7-2 to TRBJ2-7; 12 bases match TRBD2. The germline gives CDR1 SGHTA, CDR2 FQGNSA. V gave up 5 bases and J gave up 6 bases; unmatched junction bases: 8. This CDR3 comprises 15 residues. The CDR3, as DNA: TGTGCCAGCAGCCCAAGACTAGCGGGAGCAGGCGAGCAGTACTTC. Amino acids: CASSPRLAGAGEQYF.

This rearrangement joins TRBV9 to TRBJ1-1; a possible D gene is TRBD1 (6 bases). CDR1 is SGDLS, CDR2 YYNGEE, per germline. CDR3 size: 15 residues. V gave up 4 bases and J gave up 3 bases, with 16 bases separating them. CDR3 nucleotides: TGTGCCAGCAGCCATAAGGGGGGGCTCGACACTGAAGCTTTCTTT. Translating gives CASSHKGGLDTEAFF.

This clone was observed a few times. The chain couples TRBV10-3 to TRBJ1-2, with 11 bases matching TRBD1. V lost 8 bases, J lost 8 bases, and 7 bases stayed unmatched. Germline CDR1 reads ENHRY; CDR2 reads SYGVKD. CDR3 size: 13 residues. CDR3 sequence reads: CAIGDRGERGYTF. CDR3 coding DNA: TGTGCCATCGGGGACAGGGGGGAAAGAGGCTACACCTTC.

V usage is TRBV7-3 and J usage is TRBJ2-6; TRBD2 agrees at 12 bases. CDR3 length: 18 amino acids. CDR1 is SGHTA, CDR2 FQGTGA, per germline. After removal of 6 bases from V and 2 bases from J, the junction contained 8 bases not matched to a gene. CDR3 nucleotide sequence: TGTGCCAGCAGTCAAGGACTAGCGGGATCTGCTGGGGCCAACGTCCTGACTTTC. It yields the protein CASSQGLAGSAGANVLTF.